Listed here are 11 T cell receptor beta chains from one sample, sequenced in a study of T-cell memory formation after mild COVID-19. Using its own MiXCR run on the 5' RACE reads, TCRdb lists one record per CDR3 protein. This sample yields 170,000 or so distinct CDR3 sequences, of which about 21% are seen a single time; roughly 24% belongs to the top ten. The specimen was PBMCs or a T cell subset sorted from them (not recorded which). The receptors derive from an adult woman who had mild COVID-19 (a few samples of this study predate the infection). Cell type and time point are not known.

This clonotype was seen only a few times. The rearrangement links TRBV24-1 to TRBJ2-7; D could derive from TRBD1 or TRBD2 (6 bases each). The CDR3 has 14 amino acids. V was trimmed by 10 bases and J by 6 bases, leaving 21 bases between them. Germline CDR1 KGHDR, CDR2 SFDVKD. CDR3 bases: TGTGCCACTTCCCAGCAGGGGAGGTATGCCGAGCAGTACTTC. It yields the protein CATSQQGRYAEQYF.

There are a few counts of this clonotype. The V and J genes are TRBV7-3 and TRBJ1-5; a weak D match, TRBD1 (5 bases). Germline CDR1 and CDR2: SGHTA and FQGTGA. Trimming stripped 1 base from V and 3 bases from J, with 10 bases between. The CDR3 is 15 residues long. The CDR3 loop is CASSLIGGDNQPQHF. The CDR3, as DNA: TGTGCCAGCAGCTTAATCGGGGGGGACAATCAGCCCCAGCATTTT.

This clonotype has just a few counts. The genes are TRBV7-9 and TRBJ2-7, with TRBD2 matching over 8 bases. The CDR3 has 14 residues. V trimming: 10 bases; J trimming: 4 bases; junction bases outside the gene matches: 12. The germline gives CDR1 SEHNR, CDR2 FQNEAQ (reference sequence). CDR3 in DNA: TGTGCCACCGTAGGTCCTAGCGGGTCTTACGAGCAGTACTTC. Translation: CATVGPSGSYEQYF.

This clonotype was seen at least ten times. The chain combines TRBV7-2 with TRBJ2-3; unclear D gene. V was trimmed by 5 bases and J by 3 bases, leaving 6 bases between them. CDR1 SGHTA and CDR2 FQGNSA come from the germline V gene. There are 12 residues in the CDR3. The DNA of the CDR3 is TGTGCCAGCAGCCCCCCAACAGATACGCAGTATTTT. It codes for CASSPPTDTQYF.

This clonotype came up a few times. The chain couples TRBV7-8 to TRBJ2-3; no clear D. The germline V gene encodes CDR1 SGHVS and CDR2 FQNEAQ. V dropped 5 bases and J dropped 2 bases, with 26 bases sitting between them. The CDR3 totals 19 residues. The CDR3 reads CASSPSFAIGIVDTDTQYF. For the CDR3, the DNA is TGTGCCAGCAGCCCCTCCTTTGCAATTGGGATAGTAGACACAGATACGCAGTATTTT.

V gene TRBV12-3 or TRBV12-4 combines with J gene TRBJ2-3; a weak D match, TRBD1 (7 bases). V was pared by 0 bases and J by 4 bases, with 8 bases between. This CDR3 comprises 14 residues. The DNA of the CDR3 is TGTGCCAGCAGTTTAGCCAGGGGGGCAGATACGCAGTATTTT. This gives the protein CASSLARGADTQYF.

The sample holds a few counts of this clonotype. The V and J genes are TRBV4-1 and TRBJ2-7; D call uncertain. Between the trimmed V and J ends, which lost 0 bases and 4 bases, there was a span of 10 bases. Germline CDR1 and CDR2: MGHRA and YSYEKL. This CDR3 contains 14 residues. Here the CDR3 reads CASSQEFSRYEQYF. The CDR3 DNA is TGCGCCAGCAGCCAAGAGTTTAGCAGGTACGAGCAGTACTTC.

This clonotype turned up a few times. The chain joins TRBV5-1 to TRBJ2-1; 9 nucleotides line up with TRBD1. The ends lost 0 bases at V and 5 bases at J; junction bases unmatched: 9. The CDR3 is 17 residues long. Germline V CDR1 and CDR2: SGHRS, YFSETQ. The CDR3 bases are TGCGCCAGCAGCTTGGCCGAACAGGGGGCGCGAAACAATGAGCAGTTCTTC. Translating gives CASSLAEQGARNNEQFF. The full variable domain, with the rest looked up from reference TRBV5-1 and TRBJ2-1, is KAGVTQTPRYLIKTRGQQVTLSCSPISGHRSVSWYQQTPGQGLQFLFEYFSETQRNKGNFPGRFSGRQFSNSRSEMNVSTLELGDSALYLCASSLAEQGARNNEQFFGPGTRLTVL.

The V and J genes are TRBV24-1 and TRBJ2-1; 13 nucleotides agree with TRBD2. Germline CDR1 and CDR2: KGHDR and SFDVKD. V lost 0 bases, J lost 8 bases, and 3 bases stayed unmatched. The CDR3 totals 16 residues. The DNA for the CDR3 is TGTGCCACCAGTGATTTGACTAGCGGGGGGGCATATGAGCAGTTCTTC. Its translation is CATSDLTSGGAYEQFF.

This clonotype has only a few counts. The V and J genes are TRBV5-1 and TRBJ2-3, with TRBD2 matching 8 bases. The CDR3 has 16 amino acids. Looked up from germline, CDR1 is SGHRS and CDR2 is YFSETQ. Losses at the gene ends were 5 bases for V and 0 bases for J; bases not matched to a gene: 8. The CDR3 spells CASRERGTSSTDTQYF. CDR3 DNA sequence: TGCGCCAGCAGAGAGCGGGGGACTTCTAGCACAGATACGCAGTATTTT. The complete variable domain, with remaining parts taken from reference TRBV5-1 and TRBJ2-3, reads KAGVTQTPRYLIKTRGQQVTLSCSPISGHRSVSWYQQTPGQGLQFLFEYFSETQRNKGNFPGRFSGRQFSNSRSEMNVSTLELGDSALYLCASRERGTSSTDTQYFGPGTRLTVL.

This clonotype occurred a few times. The chain carries TRBV2 and TRBJ1-1; D remains ambiguous. The CDR3 has 12 amino acids. V was pared by 5 bases and J by 1 base, with 5 bases between. Germline V gives CDR1 SNHLY, CDR2 FYNNEI. CDR3 sequence (DNA): TGTGCCAGCAGTCACAGGAACACTGAAGCTTTCTTT. This sequence encodes CASSHRNTEAFF.